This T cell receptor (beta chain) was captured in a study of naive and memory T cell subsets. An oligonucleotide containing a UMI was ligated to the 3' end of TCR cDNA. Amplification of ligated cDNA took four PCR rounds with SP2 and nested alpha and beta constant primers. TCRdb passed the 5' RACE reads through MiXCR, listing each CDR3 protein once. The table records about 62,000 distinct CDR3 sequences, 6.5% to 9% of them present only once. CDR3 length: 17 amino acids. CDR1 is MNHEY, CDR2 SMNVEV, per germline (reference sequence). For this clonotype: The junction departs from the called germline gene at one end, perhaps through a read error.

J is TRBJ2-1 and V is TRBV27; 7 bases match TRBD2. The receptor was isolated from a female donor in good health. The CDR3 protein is CVSSWDAPSGTYNEQFF. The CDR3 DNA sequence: TGTGTCAGCAGTTGGGATGCCCCTAGCGGCACCTACAATGAGCAGTTCTTC.